A single sample is the source of the 19 T cell receptor beta chains below, sequenced in a study of response to subunit inactivated influenza vaccine. TCRdb itself ran the RT-PCR reads through MiXCR, one entry per CDR3 protein. Of roughly 520,000 distinct CDR3 sequences in the sample, approximately 24% were seen once. The sequencing used CD4+ T cells sorted from PBMCs, collected roughly 5 days after vaccination. The source of these receptors is a man in his fifties who received an inactivated influenza vaccine.

The J gene is TRBJ2-7, the V gene TRBV20-1; D is perhaps TRBD2 (6 bases). The CDR3 is 14 amino acids. V was trimmed by 5 bases and J by 2 bases, leaving 16 bases between them. Germline V gene sequence: CDR1 DFQATT, CDR2 SNEGSKA (reference sequence). The CDR3 DNA sequence: TGCAGTGCTTTACGGACGGGACTGGCCTACGAGCAGTACTTC. The encoded protein is CSALRTGLAYEQYF.

This rearrangement joins TRBV6-5 to TRBJ2-7; 8 bases match TRBD2. V was pared by 0 bases and J by 9 bases, with 16 bases of the junction left unmatched. Germline lookup yields CDR1 MNHEY and CDR2 SVGAGI. The CDR3 is made up of 17 amino acids. CDR3 region: CASSYSFGGRPLIGQYF. The CDR3 DNA follows: TGTGCCAGCAGTTACTCATTTGGCGGGAGGCCACTTATTGGGCAGTACTTC.

This clonotype was seen at least ten times. The chain uses TRBV5-4 and TRBJ2-2, with D possibly matching TRBD2 (6 bases). The CDR3 runs to 15 residues. Germline V gene lookup returns CDR1 SGHNT and CDR2 YYREEE (reference sequence). The V end lost 2 bases, the J end lost 5 bases, and 13 bases lay between the germline ends. This CDR3 reads CASSFGGRRTGELFF. The CDR3 DNA reads as TGTGCCAGCAGCTTTGGAGGGAGGCGTACCGGGGAGCTGTTTTTT.

The chain uses TRBV4-3 and TRBJ2-7; TRBD1 or TRBD2 may be the D gene (5 bases each). Deletions cut 0 bases from V and 5 bases from J, with 17 bases between. This CDR3 region has 16 residues. The germline V gene has CDR1 LGHNA and CDR2 YSLEER. CDR3 nucleotide sequence: TGCGCCAGCAGCCAAGATTGGGGGAAGGGGTTTGACGAGCAGTACTTC. Translated, it gives CASSQDWGKGFDEQYF.

This clonotype was recorded a few times. V usage is TRBV4-2 and J usage is TRBJ2-3; 7 nucleotides match TRBD2. The J segment lost 2 bases and the V segment lost 6 bases, leaving 8 bases of the junction unmatched. The CDR3 is 15 amino acids. Germline values: CDR1 LGHNA, CDR2 YNFKEQ. The chain's CDR3 is CASRRIAGDTDTQYF. In DNA form, the CDR3 reads TGTGCCAGCAGGCGTATAGCGGGTGACACAGATACGCAGTATTTT.

The gene calls are TRBV20-1 and TRBJ2-1; 10 positions match TRBD2. The CDR3 has 14 amino acids. V was pared by 4 bases and J by 2 bases, with 2 bases of the junction left unmatched. CDR1 DFQATT and CDR2 SNEGSKA come from the germline V gene (reference sequence). This CDR3 reads CSANGLAAYNEQFF. CDR3 sequence (DNA): TGCAGTGCTAATGGACTAGCGGCCTACAATGAGCAGTTCTTC.

The chain combines TRBV10-3 with TRBJ2-6; a weak D match, TRBD2 (6 bases). V lost 8 bases and J lost 4, with 6 bases in between. This CDR3 is built from 12 residues. Germline loops: CDR1 ENHRY, CDR2 SYGVKD. The chain's CDR3 is CAIGRGANVLTF. CDR3 nucleotide sequence: TGTGCCATCGGGAGGGGGGCCAACGTCCTGACTTTC.

This clonotype was detected only a few times. The rearrangement uses TRBV12-3 or TRBV12-4 and TRBJ1-2; D perhaps matches TRBD1 (5 bases). This CDR3 has 16 amino acids. Deletions cut 8 bases from V and 4 bases from J, with 23 bases between. The CDR3 DNA sequence: TGTGCCAGCCTCGACGGGGCCGCCGAGCTAAGCTATGGCTACACCTTC. This sequence encodes CASLDGAAELSYGYTF.

V and J are TRBV12-3 or TRBV12-4 and TRBJ2-5, with D perhaps matching TRBD2 (5 bases). V lost 5 bases and J 4 bases, leaving 14 bases between the germline ends. CDR3 length equals 14 residues. The CDR3 loop reads CASSELGMGETQYF. The CDR3 DNA reads as TGTGCCAGCAGTGAACTAGGGATGGGAGAGACCCAGTACTTC.

The chain has TRBV29-1 and TRBJ1-1; D might be TRBD1 (5 bases). V was shortened by 8 bases and J by 1 base, with 14 bases between the two germline ends. The germline V gene encodes CDR1 SQVTM and CDR2 ANQGSEA. This CDR3 region has 13 residues. The CDR3 here is CSIAGQPNTEAFF. CDR3 bases: TGCAGCATCGCTGGACAACCGAACACTGAAGCTTTCTTT. Together with reference TRBV29-1 and TRBJ1-1, the CDR3 gives the full variable domain: SAVISQKPSRDICQRGTSLTIQCQVDSQVTMMFWYRQQPGQSLTLIATANQGSEATYESGFVIDKFPISRPNLTFSTLTVSNMSPEDSSIYLCSIAGQPNTEAFFGQGTRLTVV.

The chain recombines TRBV18 with TRBJ1-6; the D is unclear. Trimming pared 6 bases from V and 8 bases from J, leaving 11 bases between. The CDR3 is 13 amino acids. CDR1 and CDR2 from the germline V gene are KGHSH and LQKENI. The CDR3 nucleotides are TGTGCCAGCTCCTCCGAGCTCTATTCACCCCTCCACTTT. Translated: CASSSELYSPLHF.

This clonotype was counted between two and nine times. The chain uses TRBV4-1 and TRBJ1-1; the D is unclear. The CDR3 is 16 residues long. V lost 4 bases and J 0 bases, leaving 15 bases between the germline ends. CDR1 and CDR2 (germline): MGHRA, YSYEKL. The chain's CDR3 is CASSRGLSPMNTEAFF. The CDR3 coding sequence is TGCGCCAGCAGCCGCGGACTGAGCCCCATGAACACTGAAGCTTTCTTT.

This rearrangement joins TRBV6-5 to TRBJ2-3; D remains ambiguous. This CDR3 has 13 residues. Germline CDR1 is MNHEY and CDR2 is SVGAGI. V dropped 0 bases and J dropped 2 bases, with 3 bases sitting between them. The CDR3 is CASSYSPTDTQYF. CDR3 coding DNA: TGTGCCAGCAGTTACTCGCCCACAGATACGCAGTATTTT.

The chain joins TRBV3-1 to TRBJ2-4; 8 bases align to TRBD1. V shed 5 bases, J shed 2 bases, and the junction held 8 bases outside the gene matches. CDR1 and CDR2 from the germline V gene are LGHDT and YNNKEL (reference sequence). The CDR3 totals 16 residues. The CDR3 DNA reads TGTGCCAGCAGCGAAACAGGGGGATCGTCCAAAAACATTCAGTACTTC. Translated, it gives CASSETGGSSKNIQYF.

J is TRBJ2-7 and V is TRBV4-3; 11 bases agree with TRBD2. The CDR3 extends over 16 amino acids. V was clipped by 0 bases and J by 5 bases; unmatched bases: 6. The germline V gene encodes CDR1 LGHNA and CDR2 YSLEER. The CDR3 reads CASSQDFTSGRNEQYF. The CDR3 bases are TGCGCCAGCAGCCAAGATTTCACTAGCGGGAGAAACGAGCAGTACTTC.

This clonotype was recorded once. V and J are TRBV10-3 and TRBJ2-3; 9 nucleotides align to TRBD1. The ends lost 10 bases at V and 4 bases at J; junction bases unmatched: 3. Germline CDR1 and CDR2: ENHRY and SYGVKD. CDR3 size: 12 residues. Here the CDR3 DNA reads TGTGCCACCCGGACAGGGGCAGATACGCAGTATTTT. Protein product: CATRTGADTQYF.

The chain links TRBV7-2 to TRBJ1-4, with a tentative D call TRBD1 (5 bases). The germline V gene has CDR1 SGHTA and CDR2 FQGNSA. This CDR3 contains 14 residues. V lost 7 bases and J lost 3, with 12 bases in between. CDR3 sequence (DNA): TGTGCCAGCACCCTGGGACGTTCTAATGAAAAACTGTTTTTT. Residues: CASTLGRSNEKLFF. The whole variable domain, filled in from reference TRBV7-2 and TRBJ1-4, reads GAGVSQSPSNKVTEKGKDVELRCDPISGHTALYWYRQSLGQGLEFLIYFQGNSAPDKSGLPSDRFSAERTGGSVSTLTIQRTQQEDSAVYLCASTLGRSNEKLFFGSGTQLSVL.

This clonotype has a handful of counts. The chain couples TRBV3-1 to TRBJ2-1, with 11 bases fitting TRBD2. This CDR3 comprises 15 residues. Per the germline V gene, CDR1 is LGHDT and CDR2 is YNNKEL (reference sequence). The ends lost 0 bases at V and 9 bases at J; junction bases unmatched: 4. CDR3 loop: CASSQDSGGASEQFF. For the CDR3, the DNA is TGTGCCAGCAGCCAAGATAGCGGGGGGGCCAGTGAGCAGTTCTTC.

This clonotype was counted between two and nine times. The rearrangement uses TRBV7-8 and TRBJ2-1; TRBD2 matches 8 bases. With V trimmed by 2 bases and J by 7 bases, 7 bases remained unmatched. The CDR3 sequence is 15 residues long. Germline V gene lookup returns CDR1 SGHVS and CDR2 FQNEAQ. The CDR3 region has the DNA TGTGCCAGCAGCTTACCGAGCGGGAGACTAAATGAGCAGTTCTTC. Amino acids: CASSLPSGRLNEQFF.